This TCR beta chain was identified in a study of blood T cell repertoires in COVID-19. Study-level information: The United States, Italy and Spain were the sources of the acute and convalescent COVID-19 samples.

This clone was counted a single time. Authors' data handling: How many nucleated cells were present was estimated from reference gene primer amplification. Assay: immunoSEQ multiplex PCR; the TCRdb copy retains only in-frame clones and omits some. D and trimming come from the DNA, and the V and J calls and clone size come from that table. The sample lists approximately 300,000 clones; under 90% were seen once. CDR1 MNHEY and CDR2 SMNVEV come from the germline V gene (reference sequence). V was clipped by 5 bases and J by 5 bases, with 16 bases between them. There are 14 residues in the CDR3. Cohort placement rested on clinical history that participants reported themselves.

This chain uses TRBV27 with TRBJ2-7; weak D call: TRBD1 (5 bases). Sequenced material: PBMCs or T cells enriched from blood (not recorded which). This clonotype originated in a woman between 18 and 29 years old who had recovered from COVID-19. CDR3 nucleotide sequence: TGTGCCAGCAGTCCCACAACAGGTGGTGACGAGCAGTACTTC. Translation gives CASSPTTGGDEQYF.